The text below deals with one TCR beta chain. This clone appeared a few times. Its antigen remains unidentified. No per-base quality is available; no much larger clone lies one base away. This sample is part of a study of CD8+ T cells in alopecia areata (dated by TCRdb to between 2018 and 2020). As for the study more broadly: The treated patients took part in an open-label pilot trial in which moderate-to-severe alopecia areata was treated with oral tofacitinib at 5 to 10 mg twice daily. In treated patients, disease severity was measured using the SALT score, which gives the percentage of scalp surface area affected. Clonality in the scalp was compared among normal scalp (n=4), patchy alopecia areata scalp (n=8), and alopecia totalis/universalis scalp (n=8). Patients received tofacitinib for 6 to 18 months and were then followed off drug for 6 months to check for delayed response and recurrence. TCRbeta CDR3 regions were amplified by immunoSEQ multiplex PCR using 35 Vbeta forward and 13 Jbeta reverse primers. The study used high-throughput TCRbeta sequencing to examine T cell clonal expansion in alopecia areata, in both the C3H/HeJ mouse model and human patients. Patients on tofacitinib were biopsied at baseline and after 4 and 24 weeks of treatment, and several of the patients also had a later scalp biopsy. In humans, TCRbeta sequencing was performed on scalp tissue and on sorted CD4+ and CD8+ peripheral blood T cells from healthy controls and from patients with patchy or totalis/universalis alopecia areata. RNA was obtained with the PAXgene miRNA kit for fixed scalp, the miRNeasy kit for PBMCs, and the RNeasy kit for mouse skin.

The time point label corresponds to: around 22 weeks on oral tofacitinib. What this sample's treatment or condition label stands for: oral pan-JAK inhibitor, 5-10 mg twice daily. Peripheral blood and lesional scalp punch biopsies were obtained from patients with alopecia areata. PBMCs were isolated by density centrifugation and stained for CD3, CD4 and CD8, after which CD4+ and CD8+ T cells were sorted on a FACSAria. To prepare the library, the immunoSEQ multiplex PCR assay was applied. RNA was extracted from all samples and reverse transcribed into cDNA, which served as template for TCR sequencing. First-strand cDNA was synthesized using SuperScript III with a 2:1 mix of oligo-dT and random hexamers. A synthetic immune receptor repertoire was used to assess amplification bias, and residual bias was removed computationally. From the authors' description of their analysis: Raw reads were preprocessed for error removal, and CDR3 was defined according to IMGT conventions as running from the conserved cysteine to phenylalanine. Clonality was computed by normalizing Shannon entropy by log2 of the number of productive unique TCRs and subtracting the result from 1. Whether scalp clones were CD4 or CD8 was inferred by matching scalp TCRbeta sequences against CD4 and CD8 repertoires sorted from blood. What TCRdb holds here is the immuneACCESS table cut down to in-frame rearrangements. Part of the clones is not present; checked against another copy, under half of the missing clones reflect an unresolved V gene, and the others are unexplained. That table furnishes V, J and clone size, whereas the DNA furnished D and trimming. Recorded for this sample are around 100,000 clones; around 53% of them occurred a single time. About 12% of the sample is held by the ten biggest clonotypes.

V is cut back by 0 bases and J by 0 bases, with 1 base in the junction unmatched. The cysteine opens and the phenylalanine closes a CDR3 of 15 amino acids. CDR3 DNA is the only sequence kept; it has 45 bases, read in frame from the first base. CDR1 LGHNA and CDR2 YNFKEQ are derived from the germline V gene. Overall study results and their limits: During tofacitinib treatment, many expanded lesional clones remained in scalp and blood, and this persistence may partly explain relapse after treatment is stopped. Because the treated cohort was small and had just a single nonresponder, larger studies are needed to establish links between baseline CD8+ expansion and response. Scalp TCR repertoire analysis is complicated because resident alphabeta T cells in normal human skin are also sequenced, whereas mouse skin is dominated by gammadelta T cells. Tofacitinib significantly lowered scalp clonality and the number of expanded CD8+ clones among the top 100 scalp clones. TCR sequences shared between patients were less clear than in mice, possibly partly because of HLA diversity in the patient population. Compared with normal scalp, lesional scalp, particularly in alopecia totalis/universalis, had higher clonality and more expanded CD8+ clones, which suggests antigenic drive.

Here the sequenced sample was CD8+ T cells sorted from blood, taken at week 24, from a patient treated with tofacitinib. The chain joins TRBV4-2 to TRBJ2-7, with TRBD2 matching 8 junction bases. The sequence was collected from a human donor with alopecia areata. At the DNA level, the sequence is TGTGCCAGCAGCCAAGAAAGCGGGAGCTCCTACGAGCAGTACTTC. Translated, it gives CASSQESGSSYEQYF.